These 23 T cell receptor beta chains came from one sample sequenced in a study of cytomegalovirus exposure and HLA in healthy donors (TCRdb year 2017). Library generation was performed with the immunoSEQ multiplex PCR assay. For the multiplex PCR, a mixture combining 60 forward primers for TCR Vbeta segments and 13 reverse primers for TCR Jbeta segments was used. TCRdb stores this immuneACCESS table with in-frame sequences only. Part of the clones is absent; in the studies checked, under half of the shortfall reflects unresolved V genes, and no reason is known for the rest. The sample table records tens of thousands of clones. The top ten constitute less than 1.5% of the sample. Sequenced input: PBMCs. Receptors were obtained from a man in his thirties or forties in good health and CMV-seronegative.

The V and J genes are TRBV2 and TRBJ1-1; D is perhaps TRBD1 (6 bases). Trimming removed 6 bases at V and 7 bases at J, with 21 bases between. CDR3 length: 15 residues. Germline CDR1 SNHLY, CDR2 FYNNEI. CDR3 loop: CASSPGGGARNEAFF. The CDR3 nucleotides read TGTGCCAGCAGCCCCGGGGGGGGCGCCCGGAATGAAGCTTTCTTT. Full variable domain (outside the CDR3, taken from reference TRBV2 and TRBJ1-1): EPEVTQTPSHQVTQMGQEVILRCVPISNHLYFYWYRQILGQKVEFLVSFYNNEISEKSEIFDDQFSVERPDGSNFTLKIRSTKLEDSAMYFCASSPGGGARNEAFFGQGTRLTVV.

The CDR3 sequence is CASSPNRQRANYGYTF. CDR3 DNA sequence: TGTGCCAGCAGCCCGAACAGACAGCGCGCTAACTATGGCTACACCTTC. The chain recombines TRBV7-8 with TRBJ1-2; D perhaps matches TRBD1 (5 bases). With 5 bases removed from V and 0 bases from J, the gap between germline ends came to 16 bases. CDR1 and CDR2 from the germline V gene are SGHVS and FQNEAQ. There are 16 residues in the CDR3.

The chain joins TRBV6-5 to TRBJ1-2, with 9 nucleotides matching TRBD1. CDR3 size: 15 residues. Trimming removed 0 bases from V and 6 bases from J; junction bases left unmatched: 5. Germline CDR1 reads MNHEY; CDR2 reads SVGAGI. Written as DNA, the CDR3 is TGTGCCAGCAGTTACTCAGGGGGGACAGGGAATGGCTACACCTTC. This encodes CASSYSGGTGNGYTF.

The chain's CDR3 is CASRQGNGYTF. The DNA for the CDR3 is TGTGCCAGCAGACAGGGTAATGGCTACACCTTC. The J gene is TRBJ1-2, the V gene TRBV6-1, with D perhaps TRBD1 (6 bases). Germline V gene data show CDR1 as MNHNS and CDR2 as SASEGT. V was shortened by 6 bases and J by 6 bases, with 8 bases between the two germline ends. This CDR3 is 11 amino acids long.

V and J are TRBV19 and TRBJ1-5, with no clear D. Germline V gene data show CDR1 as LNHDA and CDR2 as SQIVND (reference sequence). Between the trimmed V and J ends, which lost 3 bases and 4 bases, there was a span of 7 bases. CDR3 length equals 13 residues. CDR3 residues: CASSIRLNQPQHF. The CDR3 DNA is TGTGCCAGTAGTATCCGGTTGAATCAGCCCCAGCATTTT.

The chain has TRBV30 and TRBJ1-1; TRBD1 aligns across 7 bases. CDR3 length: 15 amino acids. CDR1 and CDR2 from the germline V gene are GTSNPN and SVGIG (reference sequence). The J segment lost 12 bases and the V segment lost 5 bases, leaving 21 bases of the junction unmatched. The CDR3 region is CAWARGGTALPGTFF. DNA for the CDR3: TGTGCCTGGGCCAGAGGGGGGACAGCCCTACCTGGAACTTTCTTT. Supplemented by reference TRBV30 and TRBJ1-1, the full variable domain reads SQTIHQWPATLVQPVGSPLSLECTVEGTSNPNLYWYRQAAGRGLQLLFYSVGIGQISSEVPQNLSASRPQDRQFILSSKKLLLSDSGFYLCAWARGGTALPGTFFGQGTRLTVV.

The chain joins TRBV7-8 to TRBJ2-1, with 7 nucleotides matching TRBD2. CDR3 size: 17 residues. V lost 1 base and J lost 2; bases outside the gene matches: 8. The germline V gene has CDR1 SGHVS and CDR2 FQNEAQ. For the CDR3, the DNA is TGTGCCAGCAGCTTAGTGTCTCTAGCGGAACCCTACAATGAGCAGTTCTTC. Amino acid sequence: CASSLVSLAEPYNEQFF.

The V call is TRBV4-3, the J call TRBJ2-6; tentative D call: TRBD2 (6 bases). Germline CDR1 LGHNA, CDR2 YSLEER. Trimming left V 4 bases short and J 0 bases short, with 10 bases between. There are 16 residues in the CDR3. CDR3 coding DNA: TGCGCCAGCAGCCGGGACTCCTCCTCTGGGGCCAACGTCCTGACTTTC. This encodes CASSRDSSSGANVLTF.

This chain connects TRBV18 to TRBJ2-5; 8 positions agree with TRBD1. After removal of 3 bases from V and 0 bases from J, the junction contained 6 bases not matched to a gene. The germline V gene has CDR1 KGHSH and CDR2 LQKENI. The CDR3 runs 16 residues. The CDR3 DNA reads TGTGCCAGCTCACCCAAAGGGGACAGGTACCAAGAGACCCAGTACTTC. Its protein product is CASSPKGDRYQETQYF.

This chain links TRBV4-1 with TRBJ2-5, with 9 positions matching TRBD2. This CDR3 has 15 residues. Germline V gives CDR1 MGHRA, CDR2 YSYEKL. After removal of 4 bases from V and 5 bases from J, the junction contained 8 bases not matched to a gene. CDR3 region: CASSRGSGRGETQYF. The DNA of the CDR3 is TGCGCCAGCAGCCGGGGTAGCGGGAGAGGGGAGACCCAGTACTTC.

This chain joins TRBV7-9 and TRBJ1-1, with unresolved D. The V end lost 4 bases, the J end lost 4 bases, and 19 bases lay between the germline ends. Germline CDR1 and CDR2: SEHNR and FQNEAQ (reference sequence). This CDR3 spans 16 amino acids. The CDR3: CASSSPLVGELTEAFF. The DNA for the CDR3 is TGTGCCAGCAGCTCCCCCCTCGTCGGGGAGCTCACTGAAGCTTTCTTT.

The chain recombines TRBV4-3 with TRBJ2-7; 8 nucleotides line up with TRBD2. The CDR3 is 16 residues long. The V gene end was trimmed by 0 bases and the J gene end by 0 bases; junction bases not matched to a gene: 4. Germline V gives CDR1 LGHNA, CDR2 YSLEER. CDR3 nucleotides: TGCGCCAGCAGCCAAGATCTACTAGCGGCCTCCTACGAGCAGTACTTC. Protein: CASSQDLLAASYEQYF.

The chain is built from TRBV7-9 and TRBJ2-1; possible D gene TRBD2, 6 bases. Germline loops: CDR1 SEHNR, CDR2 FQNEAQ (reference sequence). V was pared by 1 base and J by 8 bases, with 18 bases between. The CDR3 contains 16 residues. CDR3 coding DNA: TGTGCCAGCAGCTTAGGCGGGGTGCTCATGGGGTATGAGCAGTTCTTC. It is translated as CASSLGGVLMGYEQFF.

In DNA form, the CDR3 reads TGTGCCTGGAGTGTTTCGGGGGATGAGCAGTTCTTC. Translated, it gives CAWSVSGDEQFF. This chain uses TRBV30 with TRBJ2-1; possibly TRBD2 for D (6 bases). V was trimmed by 0 bases and J by 8 bases, leaving 8 bases between them. Per the germline V gene, CDR1 is GTSNPN and CDR2 is SVGIG (reference sequence). The CDR3 has 12 residues.

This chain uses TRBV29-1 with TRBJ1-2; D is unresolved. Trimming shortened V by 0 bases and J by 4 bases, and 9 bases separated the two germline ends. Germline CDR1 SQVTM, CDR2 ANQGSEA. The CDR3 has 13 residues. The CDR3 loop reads CSVEEAGIYGYTF. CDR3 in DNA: TGCAGCGTTGAAGAGGCCGGGATCTATGGCTACACCTTC.

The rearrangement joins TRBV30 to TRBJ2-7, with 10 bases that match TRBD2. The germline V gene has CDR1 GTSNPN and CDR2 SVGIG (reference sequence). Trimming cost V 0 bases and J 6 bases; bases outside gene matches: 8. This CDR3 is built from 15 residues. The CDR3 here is CAWSVGLAGVTEQYF. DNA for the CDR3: TGTGCCTGGAGTGTGGGCCTAGCGGGAGTCACCGAGCAGTACTTC.

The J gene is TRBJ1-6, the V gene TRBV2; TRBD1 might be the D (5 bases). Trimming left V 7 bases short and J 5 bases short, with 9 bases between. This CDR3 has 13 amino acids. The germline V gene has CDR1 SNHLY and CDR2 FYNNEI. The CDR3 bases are TGTGCCAGCACTCGACAGAATAATTCACCCCTCCACTTT. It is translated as CASTRQNNSPLHF. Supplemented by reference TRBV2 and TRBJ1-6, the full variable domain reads EPEVTQTPSHQVTQMGQEVILRCVPISNHLYFYWYRQILGQKVEFLVSFYNNEISEKSEIFDDQFSVERPDGSNFTLKIRSTKLEDSAMYFCASTRQNNSPLHFGNGTRLTVT.

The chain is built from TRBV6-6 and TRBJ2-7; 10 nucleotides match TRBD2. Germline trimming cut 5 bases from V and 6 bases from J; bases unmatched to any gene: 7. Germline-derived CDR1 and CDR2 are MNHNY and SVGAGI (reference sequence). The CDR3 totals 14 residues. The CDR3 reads CASSDFLAGAEQYF. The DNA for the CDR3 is TGTGCCAGCAGTGATTTCCTAGCGGGAGCCGAGCAGTACTTC.

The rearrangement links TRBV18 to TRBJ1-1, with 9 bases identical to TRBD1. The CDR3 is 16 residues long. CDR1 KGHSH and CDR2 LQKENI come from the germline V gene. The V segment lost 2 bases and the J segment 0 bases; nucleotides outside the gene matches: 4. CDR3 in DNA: TGTGCCAGCTCACCATCGGGGACAGGGCTGAACACTGAAGCTTTCTTT. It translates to CASSPSGTGLNTEAFF.

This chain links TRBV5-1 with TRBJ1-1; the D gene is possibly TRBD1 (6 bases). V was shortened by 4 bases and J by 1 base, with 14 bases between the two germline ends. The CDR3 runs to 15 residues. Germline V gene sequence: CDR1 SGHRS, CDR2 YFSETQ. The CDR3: CASSPGEGGNTEAFF. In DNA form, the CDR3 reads TGCGCCAGCAGCCCCGGGGAAGGGGGGAACACTGAAGCTTTCTTT.

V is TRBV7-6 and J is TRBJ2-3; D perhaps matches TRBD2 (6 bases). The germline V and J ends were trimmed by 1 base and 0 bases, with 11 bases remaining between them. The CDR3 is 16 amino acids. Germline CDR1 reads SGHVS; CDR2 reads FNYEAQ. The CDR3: CASSLGVADSTDTQYF. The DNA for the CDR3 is TGTGCCAGCAGCTTAGGGGTAGCGGACAGCACAGATACGCAGTATTTT.

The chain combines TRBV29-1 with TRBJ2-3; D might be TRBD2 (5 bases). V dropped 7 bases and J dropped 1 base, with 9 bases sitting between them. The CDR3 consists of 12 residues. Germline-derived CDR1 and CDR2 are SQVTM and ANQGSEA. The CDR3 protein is CSADGGTDTQYF. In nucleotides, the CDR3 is TGCAGCGCCGACGGGGGCACAGATACGCAGTATTTT.

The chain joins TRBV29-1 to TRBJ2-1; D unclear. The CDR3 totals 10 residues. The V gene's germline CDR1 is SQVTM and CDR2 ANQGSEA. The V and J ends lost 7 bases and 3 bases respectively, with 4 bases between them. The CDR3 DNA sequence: TGCAGCGCAAACTACAATGAGCAGTTCTTC. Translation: CSANYNEQFF.